This TCR beta chain was found in a study of blood T cell repertoires in COVID-19. Study details: Nucleic acid was either cDNA or gDNA, and it came from T cells, B-cell-depleted T cells, or PBMCs.

Trimming removed 0 bases from V and 7 bases from J; junction bases left unmatched: 10. The CDR3 spans 16 residues. Germline loops: CDR1 LGHNA, CDR2 YSLEER. Produced via immunoSEQ multiplex PCR; TCRdb's table is partial and in-frame only. The repertoire has approximately 340,000 clones, around 88% of them found once; the top ten carry about 3%. The chain carries TRBV4-3 and TRBJ1-2; 8 bases match TRBD1. Sequenced material: peripheral blood. The receptor was isolated from a man aged 25 to 40 with active or convalescent COVID-19. Here the CDR3 reads CASSQDRGQGPSGYTF. Here the CDR3 DNA reads TGCGCCAGCAGCCAAGATAGAGGACAGGGTCCAAGTGGCTACACCTTC.